This T cell receptor beta chain was documented in a study of T cells after yellow fever vaccination (dated by TCRdb to between 2018 and 2021). Study-level background: Libraries from fractions with low cell numbers were prepared with the SMART-Seq v4 Ultra Low Input RNA kit. Two healthy male donors made up the cohort, one aged 18 to 30 years and the other aged 30 to 39 years. Bulk TCR alpha and beta repertoires were sequenced longitudinally to track T-cell clones before and after primary and booster YFV17D yellow fever vaccination. Blood was drawn at multiple timepoints before and after primary and secondary immunization, with bulk PBMC replicates and cell subsets isolated.

V and J are truncated by 1 base and 0 bases respectively, leaving an intervening sequence of 10 bases. CDR1 is given as SGHRS and CDR2 as YFSETQ, both from the germline V gene. Counted from cysteine to phenylalanine, this CDR3 has 15 amino acids. The read is trimmed to its CDR3 DNA, 45 bases read in frame from base 1. TCR cDNA was synthesized by 5'RACE template switching, which introduced a universal primer site and unique molecular identifiers. cDNA synthesis was primed from both the TCR alpha and TCR beta constant segments. Libraries were amplified in two PCR steps, with sample barcodes and sequencing adapters added in the second step. Sequencing of the libraries was done on either Illumina HiSeq 2500 (2x100 bp) or NovaSeq (2x150 bp). Regarding the original processing steps: Reads were demultiplexed and collapsed into UMI consensus sequences with MIGEC, and V(D)J alignment was performed with MiXCR. Vaccine-responding clonotypes were defined with edgeR using replicate PBMC samples, requiring FDR below 0.01 and a log2 fold change above 5 up to day 15. Bulk clonotypes were assigned CD4 or CD8 identity according to which sequenced CD4 or CD8 repertoire held them at higher abundance. A clonotype counted as NS4B-specific if enriched at least 10-fold in dextramer-positive versus dextramer-negative fractions, with CD4-biased clonotypes left out. The public reads were reanalyzed by TCRdb: fastp trimming at Q25, MiXCR alignment, in-frame beta chains only. Each CDR3 protein appears once, grouped with its most common genes and DNA. These V and J calls rely on TCRdb rather than the paper's analysis. A total of over 65,000 distinct CDR3 sequences appear in this sample, 13% of them only once. The ten largest make up about 22% of the sample.

In this sample, this clonotype turned up a few times. Qualities for individual bases were not recorded, and no much larger clone is one base off. The treatment or condition label on this specimen signifies: live attenuated yellow fever vaccine strain. A standard Ficoll-Paque protocol was used to isolate PBMCs from peripheral blood. Epitope-specific CD8 T cells were sorted with a dextramer loaded with the yellow fever NS4B epitope peptide, and anti-CD3 and anti-CD8 staining was applied. TriZol was used to extract RNA from bulk PBMCs, from CD4 and CD8 fractions, and from dextramer-positive and dextramer-negative fractions. Points the paper makes about the study in general: A small fraction of clonotypes showed up in both the CD4 and CD8 compartments, probably as a result of convergent recombination. Because the study included only a couple of donors, the extent to which the findings can be generalized is limited. Because abundant contaminating clonotypes from the bulk population could be contained in FACS-sorted repertoires, computational filtering was required. Compared with the primary T-cell response, the secondary T-cell response was weaker but faster, peaking on day 5 rather than day 15. After the booster, most of the clones that had expanded following primary vaccination were detected again (almost 98% of CD4 and around 87% of CD8), which suggests that memory was broadly maintained.

The specimen comprised CD8+ T cells not binding an NS4B(214-222) dextramer, sorted from PBMCs, sampled more than 20 days after the first yellow fever vaccination. This specimen's cell subset or site label, per the study, means: NS4B epitope dextramer-negative CD8 T cells. Recombination connected TRBV5-1 to TRBJ1-1; too little of a D gene remains to name it. The receptor was derived from a man between 18 and 35 years old who received the YFV17D yellow fever vaccine. The nucleotide sequence reads TGCGCCAGCAGCTTGACGGCAGTTATGAACACTGAAGCTTTCTTT. Its coded protein is CASSLTAVMNTEAFF. Supplemented by the reference TRBV5-1 and TRBJ1-1 proteins around the CDR3, the complete variable domain is KAGVTQTPRYLIKTRGQQVTLSCSPISGHRSVSWYQQTPGQGLQFLFEYFSETQRNKGNFPGRFSGRQFSNSRSEMNVSTLELGDSALYLCASSLTAVMNTEAFFGQGTRLTVV.